This T cell receptor beta chain emerged from a study of shared clonotypes between healthy human individuals. The germline V gene has CDR1 SNHLY and CDR2 FYNNEI. This CDR3 has 14 amino acids. The V gene lost 4 bases and the J gene lost 3 bases, with 9 bases spanning the gap. The assay was immunoSEQ multiplex PCR, and TCRdb's table has in-frame clones only and misses some. In the table there are some 1.1 million clones, roughly 80% of which are singletons. Donors, healthy HIV-negative adults, lacked recent acute infections or vaccinations. The receptor was derived from a man aged 18 to 30 in good health. Some clones in this sample may be carry-over from other donors' samples. V is TRBV2 and J is TRBJ1-4; D is ambiguous. The sequenced material came from memory CD4+ T cells from PBMCs. Subset given: CD45RA-negative fraction. Here the CDR3 reads CASSVRRPNEKLFF. Here the CDR3 DNA reads TGTGCCAGCAGTGTTAGACGGCCTAATGAAAAACTGTTTTTT. Drawing the rest from reference TRBV2 and TRBJ1-4, the complete variable domain is EPEVTQTPSHQVTQMGQEVILRCVPISNHLYFYWYRQILGQKVEFLVSFYNNEISEKSEIFDDQFSVERPDGSNFTLKIRSTKLEDSAMYFCASSVRRPNEKLFFGSGTQLSVL.